These 20 T cell receptor beta chains originate from one sample sequenced in a study of cytomegalovirus exposure and HLA in healthy donors (dated by TCRdb to between 2016 and 2019). The library was generated by the immunoSEQ multiplex PCR assay. For the multiplex PCR, a mixture combining 60 forward primers for TCR Vbeta segments and 13 reverse primers for TCR Jbeta segments was used. In its TCRdb copy, this immuneACCESS table keeps in-frame sequences only and misses some clones. Where compared with another copy, unresolved V genes explain less than half of these, and the others have no known cause. The sample table shows about 170,000 clones, and 65% to 75% are seen once. Of the sample, less than 1.6% falls within the top ten clones. The sample consisted of PBMCs. These receptor sequences come from a girl aged 5 to 17 in good health and CMV-seronegative.

The rearrangement links TRBV10-3 to TRBJ2-1; 7 nucleotides agree with TRBD2. V gave up 5 bases and J gave up 5 bases; unmatched junction bases: 12. Germline CDR1 is ENHRY and CDR2 is SYGVKD. CDR3 length: 16 residues. The CDR3 bases are TGTGCCATCAGTAGCCGAGCGACTAGCCCGGACAATGAGCAGTTCTTC. Translation: CAISSRATSPDNEQFF.

The J gene is TRBJ1-1, the V gene TRBV25-1; TRBD1 agrees at 7 bases. The CDR3 spans 15 residues. Per germline, CDR1 MGHDK and CDR2 SYGVNS. The V gene end was trimmed by 1 base and the J gene end by 1 base; junction bases not matched to a gene: 3. The CDR3: CASSEFAGGNTEAFF. The CDR3 nucleotides read TGTGCCAGCAGTGAATTTGCAGGGGGGAACACTGAAGCTTTCTTT.

The chain recombines TRBV7-3 with TRBJ1-1; D may be TRBD1 (5 bases). The ends were cut back, 5 bases at V and 1 base at J, with 11 bases in the middle. This CDR3 comprises 14 residues. The V gene's germline CDR1 is SGHTA and CDR2 FQGTGA. The CDR3 DNA sequence: TGTGCCAGCAGCCCTAACGGGGGGAACACTGAAGCTTTCTTT. Encoded protein: CASSPNGGNTEAFF.

The chain links TRBV25-1 to TRBJ2-3, with D perhaps TRBD2 (6 bases). Germline CDR1 reads MGHDK; CDR2 reads SYGVNS. The CDR3 covers 15 residues. V lost 8 bases, J lost 0 bases, and 15 bases lay in between. CDR3 in amino acids: CASRDGRGSTDTQYF. Here the CDR3 DNA reads TGTGCCAGCCGCGACGGGCGGGGCAGCACAGATACGCAGTATTTT.

The chain uses TRBV18 and TRBJ1-5, with D perhaps matching TRBD1 (6 bases). The germline gives CDR1 KGHSH, CDR2 LQKENI. The CDR3 has 14 residues. V was cut by 3 bases and J by 2 bases, with 8 bases left in between. CDR3 bases: TGTGCCAGCTCACCGTCAGGGGGCAATCAGCCCCAGCATTTT. It codes for CASSPSGGNQPQHF.

The rearrangement links TRBV19 to TRBJ1-5, with D tentatively TRBD1 (5 bases). Trimming stripped 1 base from V and 14 bases from J, with 12 bases between. CDR1 and CDR2 from the germline V gene are LNHDA and SQIVND (reference sequence). The CDR3 consists of 12 residues. CDR3 residues: CASSIAGVSKHF. For the CDR3, the DNA is TGTGCCAGTAGTATAGCGGGGGTATCAAAGCATTTT.

On this clone: This CDR3 fails to terminate in the conserved phenylalanine or tryptophan, so it likely reflects a read error. Because the CDR3's place on the DNA is in doubt, the DNA is left out and the CDR3 is given as listed by TCRdb. This rearrangement joins TRBV10-3 to TRBJ1-2. Inclusive of both ends, the CDR3 amounts to 13 amino acids. The germline V gene encodes CDR1 ENHRY and CDR2 SYGVKD. CDR3 protein: CAISEDGFELLTS.

The chain uses TRBV11-2 and TRBJ1-6; D possibly corresponds to TRBD1 (5 bases). Trimming removed 2 bases from V and 4 bases from J, with 6 bases in between. This CDR3 has 14 residues. Germline V gene lookup returns CDR1 SGHAT and CDR2 FQNNGV. CDR3 in DNA: TGTGCCAGCAGCTTACAGGGATATAATTCACCCCTCCACTTT. It codes for CASSLQGYNSPLHF.

The rearrangement links TRBV10-3 to TRBJ2-2, with D perhaps matching TRBD1 (6 bases). V lost 2 bases and J lost 3, with 13 bases in between. This CDR3 has 16 residues. The germline V gene has CDR1 ENHRY and CDR2 SYGVKD. The CDR3 protein is CAISEAGPGDTGELFF. The DNA for the CDR3 is TGTGCCATCAGTGAGGCAGGCCCAGGGGACACCGGGGAGCTGTTTTTT.

The chain recombines TRBV11-2 with TRBJ2-1, with TRBD2 matching 7 bases. CDR1 is SGHAT, CDR2 FQNNGV, per germline. The CDR3 is 14 residues long. V dropped 5 bases and J dropped 6; count of bases not matched to a gene: 7. CDR3 in DNA: TGTGCCAGCAGCCCACCAGGCGGGGGCAATGAGCAGTTCTTC. Protein product: CASSPPGGGNEQFF.

The V gene is TRBV19, the J gene TRBJ1-1; 9 positions agree with TRBD1. This CDR3 comprises 12 residues. CDR1 LNHDA and CDR2 SQIVND come from the germline V gene (reference sequence). J lost 3 bases, V lost 9 bases, and 2 bases had no gene match. CDR3 DNA sequence: TGTGCCAGCGGGACAGGGTACACTGAAGCTTTCTTT. Protein sequence: CASGTGYTEAFF.

V gene TRBV4-1 combines with J gene TRBJ2-3; TRBD2 might be the D (5 bases). The CDR3 is made up of 14 amino acids. Trimming took off 5 bases at V and 2 bases at J, with 11 bases between the two ends. Per germline, CDR1 MGHRA and CDR2 YSYEKL. Written as DNA, the CDR3 is TGCGCCAGCAGCTATCCGGGAAACACAGATACGCAGTATTTT. The encoded protein is CASSYPGNTDTQYF.

The chain is built from TRBV6-1 and TRBJ1-5, with D perhaps matching TRBD1 (6 bases). The CDR3 length is 15 residues. Germline V CDR1 and CDR2: MNHNS, SASEGT. Trimming shortened V by 2 bases and J by 7 bases, and 15 bases separated the two germline ends. CDR3 in amino acids: CASSEYGGLRQPQHF. In DNA form, the CDR3 reads TGTGCCAGCAGTGAATACGGGGGGCTGAGACAGCCCCAGCATTTT.

This chain uses TRBV19 with TRBJ1-1; D is uncertain. Germline-derived CDR1 and CDR2 are LNHDA and SQIVND (reference sequence). This CDR3 has 12 residues. Trimming took 5 bases from V and 4 from J, leaving 8 bases between them. CDR3 sequence (DNA): TGTGCCAGTAGTCCCCTTAGCACTGAAGCTTTCTTT. Translated, it gives CASSPLSTEAFF.

This clone was counted a few times. This rearrangement joins TRBV11-3 to TRBJ1-5, with a possible D match to TRBD1 (5 bases). V lost 3 bases and J 5 bases, leaving 20 bases between the germline ends. CDR3 length: 17 residues. Germline V CDR1 and CDR2: SGHNT, YENEEA. CDR3 in DNA: TGTGCCAGCAGCTTGGGTCGGCGTCCGGGCAGGGATCAGCCCCAGCATTTT. This gives the protein CASSLGRRPGRDQPQHF.

The CDR3 DNA follows: TGCAGCGCCCAGCGGGACAGGGGAGAGACCCAGTACTTC. Protein product: CSAQRDRGETQYF. V usage is TRBV29-1 and J usage is TRBJ2-5, with TRBD1 identical over 10 bases. The CDR3 spans 13 residues. The V gene end was trimmed by 7 bases and the J gene end by 4 bases; junction bases not matched to a gene: 6. Germline lookup yields CDR1 SQVTM and CDR2 ANQGSEA.

This clone was counted once. The genes are TRBV27 and TRBJ1-2; the D gene is possibly TRBD1 (5 bases). V was pared by 5 bases and J by 7 bases, with 17 bases between. Germline CDR1 reads MNHEY; CDR2 reads SMNVEV (reference sequence). The CDR3 contains 14 residues. In nucleotides, the CDR3 is TGTGCCAGCAGTACCCTGGCAGGGTTGCCTGGCTACACCTTC. As protein: CASSTLAGLPGYTF.

This clone showed up just once. The chain links TRBV4-1 to TRBJ2-7, with D possibly being TRBD2 (6 bases). V shed 0 bases and J shed 3 bases, with 15 bases lying between them. The CDR3 runs 16 residues. The germline V gene has CDR1 MGHRA and CDR2 YSYEKL. CDR3: CASSQERDSGYYEQYF. In DNA form, the CDR3 reads TGCGCCAGCAGCCAAGAGCGGGATAGCGGCTACTACGAGCAGTACTTC.

This chain connects TRBV5-1 to TRBJ1-2, with 7 bases aligning to TRBD1. Per the germline V gene, CDR1 is SGHRS and CDR2 is YFSETQ. CDR3 length equals 14 residues. V trimming: 3 bases; J trimming: 3 bases; junction bases outside the gene matches: 5. The CDR3 region has the DNA TGCGCCAGCAGCTATGACAGGGCTGACTATGGCTACACCTTC. Translated, it gives CASSYDRADYGYTF.

The chain recombines TRBV7-9 with TRBJ2-1; 12 nucleotides line up with TRBD2. CDR1 is SEHNR and CDR2 is FQNEAQ in the germline V gene (reference sequence). This CDR3 has 15 amino acids. The V segment lost 4 bases and the J segment 5 bases; nucleotides outside the gene matches: 3. The CDR3 spells CASSWGLAGHNEQFF. CDR3 nucleotides: TGTGCCAGCAGCTGGGGACTAGCGGGCCACAATGAGCAGTTCTTC. The entire variable domain, with the rest obtained from reference TRBV7-9 and TRBJ2-1, is as follows: DTGVSQNPRHKITKRGQNVTFRCDPISEHNRLYWYRQTLGQGPEFLTYFQNEAQLEKSRLLSDRFSAERPKGSFSTLEIQRTEQGDSAMYLCASSWGLAGHNEQFFGPGTRLTVL.